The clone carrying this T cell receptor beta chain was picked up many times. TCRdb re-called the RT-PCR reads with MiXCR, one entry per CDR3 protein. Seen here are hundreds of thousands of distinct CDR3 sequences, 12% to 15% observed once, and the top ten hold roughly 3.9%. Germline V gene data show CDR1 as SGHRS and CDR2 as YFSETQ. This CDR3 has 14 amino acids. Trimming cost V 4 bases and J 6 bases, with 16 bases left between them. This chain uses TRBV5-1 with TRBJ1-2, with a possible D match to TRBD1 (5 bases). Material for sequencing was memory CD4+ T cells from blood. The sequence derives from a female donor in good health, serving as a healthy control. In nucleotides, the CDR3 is TGCGCCAGCAGCGAACAGGTGGAGATTCATGGCTACACCTTC. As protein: CASSEQVEIHGYTF.